The T cell receptor (beta chain) described here comes from a study of blood T cell repertoires in COVID-19. Looking at the study overall: Material from acute and convalescent COVID-19 was sourced from the United States, Italy and Spain. PBMCs, B-cell-depleted T cells, or T cells were the source of the cDNA or gDNA that made up the material.

Methods used by the authors: Counts of nucleated cells, estimated from reference gene primer amplification, were obtained. The data were produced by immunoSEQ multiplex PCR, yet TCRdb's version contains in-frame clones alone and is incomplete. That table furnishes V, J and clone size, whereas the DNA furnished D and trimming. This sample has 150,000 or so clones; about 87% occur once, and the top ten carry approximately 10%. The CDR3 is 15 residues long. Germline CDR1 SGHVS, CDR2 FNYEAQ. The ends lost 1 base at V and 3 bases at J; junction bases unmatched: 4. The origin of this receptor is a man in his forties or fifties with acute or convalescent COVID-19. The chain uses TRBV7-6 and TRBJ2-7, with 9 bases lining up with TRBD1. The source material was peripheral blood. CDR3 in DNA: TGTGCCAGCAGCTTAGAGGGGACAGGGATCTACGAGCAGTACTTC. Amino acids: CASSLEGTGIYEQYF. Filled out from reference TRBV7-6 and TRBJ2-7, the complete variable domain reads GAGVSQSPRYKVTKRGQDVALRCDPISGHVSLYWYRQALGQGPEFLTYFNYEAQQDKSGLPNDRFSAERPEGSISTLTIQRTEQRDSAMYRCASSLEGTGIYEQYFGPGTRLTVT.